The following is a T cell receptor (beta chain) sequence with its context. V dropped 5 bases and J dropped 3 bases, with 20 bases sitting between them. The CDR3 is 16 amino acids. The germline V gene encodes CDR1 MDHEN and CDR2 SYDVKM. This entry comes from a study of blood T cell repertoires in COVID-19. Turning to the study itself: Samples taken during acute and convalescent COVID-19 were collected in the United States, Italy and Spain. In each case, the material was cDNA or gDNA derived from T cells, B-cell-depleted T cells, or PBMCs.

In the original analysis: Amplifying reference gene primers gave estimates of nucleated cell counts. The repertoire was sequenced with immunoSEQ multiplex PCR; TCRdb's copy has only in-frame clones and lacks some. V, J and clone size reflect that table, while D and trimming were determined from the DNA. The sample has about 170,000 clones, 70% to 85% seen once. The rearrangement joins TRBV28 to TRBJ2-7; TRBD1 might be the D (6 bases). The receptor was isolated from a woman aged 40 to 50 with COVID-19, enrolled during active disease. The material sequenced was peripheral blood. The CDR3 DNA is TGTGCCAGCAGTCCCCACAGGGCGGCGCAGGACTACGAGCAGTACTTC. It specifies CASSPHRAAQDYEQYF.